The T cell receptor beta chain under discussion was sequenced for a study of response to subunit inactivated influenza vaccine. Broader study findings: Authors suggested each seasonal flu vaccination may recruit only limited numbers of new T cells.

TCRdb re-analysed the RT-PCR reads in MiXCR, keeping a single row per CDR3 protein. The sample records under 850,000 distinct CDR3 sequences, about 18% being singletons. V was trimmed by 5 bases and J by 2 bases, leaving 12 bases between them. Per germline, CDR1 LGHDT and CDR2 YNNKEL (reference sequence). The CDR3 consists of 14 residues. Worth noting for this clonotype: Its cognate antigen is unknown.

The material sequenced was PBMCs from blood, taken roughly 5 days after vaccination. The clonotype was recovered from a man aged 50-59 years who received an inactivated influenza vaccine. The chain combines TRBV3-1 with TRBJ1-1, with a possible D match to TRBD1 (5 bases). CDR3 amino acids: CASSDQGGNTEAFF. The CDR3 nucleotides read TGTGCCAGCAGCGACCAGGGAGGTAACACTGAAGCTTTCTTT.